These T cell receptor beta chains were read from a single sample in a study of cytomegalovirus exposure and HLA in healthy donors. Repertoires were generated with immunoSEQ multiplex PCR, while TCRdb's copy carries only in-frame clones and drops some. The data show 180,000 or so clones, 77% seen once. The specimen sequenced was PBMCs. These receptors were obtained from a man younger than 35 in good health and CMV-seronegative. The CDR3 runs from the conserved cysteine through the conserved F or W. A D gene is named only where the DNA matches it firmly. A row's size may be missing; if present it is once, few, many or a size class.

CDR3nt: TGCGCCAGCAGCTTAGTGACAGGGGCGACCACCGGGGAGCTGTTTTTT; CDR3aa: CASSLVTGATTGELFF; abundance: .; d_gene: TRBD1; v_gene: TRBV5-1; j_gene: TRBJ2-2
CDR3nt: TGTGCCAGTAGCGCCTTACAGGGGAGGAAGAATGAAAAACTGTTTTTT; CDR3aa: CASSALQGRKNEKLFF; abundance: .; d_gene: TRBD1; v_gene: TRBV19; j_gene: TRBJ1-4
CDR3nt: TGTGCCAGCAGTGCTACAGGGAACTGGGATGAAGCTTTCTTT; CDR3aa: CASSATGNWDEAFF; abundance: .; d_gene: .; v_gene: TRBV2; j_gene: TRBJ1-1
CDR3nt: TGTGCCAGCAGTGCGCGACATAAGAACACTGAAGCTTTCTTT; CDR3aa: CASSARHKNTEAFF; abundance: .; d_gene: .; v_gene: TRBV2; j_gene: TRBJ1-1
CDR3nt: TGTGCCAGCAGCCCCGGGACTAGCGGGATAAACACCGGGGAGCTGTTTTTT; CDR3aa: CASSPGTSGINTGELFF; abundance: once; d_gene: TRBD2; v_gene: TRBV11-3; j_gene: TRBJ2-2
CDR3nt: TGTGCCAGCAGCCCCCCCGGGACAGGGGCCACCGGGGAGCTGTTTTTT; CDR3aa: CASSPPGTGATGELFF; abundance: .; d_gene: TRBD1; v_gene: TRBV14; j_gene: TRBJ2-2
CDR3nt: TGTGCCAGCTCACCACAGGGGATGAGCTCTGGAAACACCATATATTTT; CDR3aa: CASSPQGMSSGNTIYF; abundance: once; d_gene: .; v_gene: TRBV18; j_gene: TRBJ1-3
CDR3nt: TGTGCCAGCAGCTTAGATGGAAGGAACAGCCTCCATCAGCCCCAGCATTTT; CDR3aa: CASSLDGRNSLHQPQHF; abundance: few; d_gene: .; v_gene: TRBV7-3; j_gene: TRBJ1-5
CDR3nt: TGTGCCAGCAGCCGGGACAGGGGGTTAGATAGGACTGAAGCTTTCTTT; CDR3aa: CASSRDRGLDRTEAFF; abundance: .; d_gene: TRBD1; v_gene: TRBV7-9; j_gene: TRBJ1-1
CDR3nt: TGTGCCTGGAGGGACACTAGCTGGAAACCGAACACCGGGGAGCTGTTTTTT; CDR3aa: CAWRDTSWKPNTGELFF; abundance: .; d_gene: .; v_gene: TRBV30; j_gene: TRBJ2-2
CDR3nt: TGTGCCATCAGGACAGGGGCGGGTGAACCCCAGCATTTT; CDR3aa: CAIRTGAGEPQHF; abundance: .; d_gene: TRBD1; v_gene: TRBV10-3; j_gene: TRBJ1-5
CDR3nt: TGTGCCAGCAGTCCCCCCCCAGACAGGGTAAAGGGCTACACCTTC; CDR3aa: CASSPPPDRVKGYTF; abundance: .; d_gene: TRBD1; v_gene: TRBV6-6; j_gene: TRBJ1-2
CDR3nt: TGTGCCAGCAGCTACACCGGGACAGGGGGCTACGAGCAGTACTTC; CDR3aa: CASSYTGTGGYEQYF; abundance: .; d_gene: TRBD1; v_gene: TRBV27; j_gene: TRBJ2-7
CDR3nt: TGTGCCTGGAGTCCCCCGGGAGATACGCAGTATTTT; CDR3aa: CAWSPPGDTQYF; abundance: .; d_gene: .; v_gene: TRBV30; j_gene: TRBJ2-3
CDR3nt: TGTGCCAGCAGTTCCCTATGGGGCATCACTGAAGCTTTCTTT; CDR3aa: CASSSLWGITEAFF; abundance: .; d_gene: .; v_gene: TRBV28; j_gene: TRBJ1-1
CDR3nt: TGTGCCAGCAGCATCCTAGCGGGAGGCCCCTCTTTCAGCAATGAGCAGTTCTTC; CDR3aa: CASSILAGGPSFSNEQFF; abundance: .; d_gene: TRBD2; v_gene: TRBV9; j_gene: TRBJ2-1
CDR3nt: TGTGCCAGCATCAGCGGGAGGGCGGGCAATGAGCAGTTCTTC; CDR3aa: CASISGRAGNEQFF; abundance: .; d_gene: TRBD2; v_gene: TRBV27; j_gene: TRBJ2-1
CDR3nt: TGTGCCAGCAGTGGACAGGAGACCTATAATTCACCCCTCCACTTT; CDR3aa: CASSGQETYNSPLHF; abundance: .; d_gene: .; v_gene: TRBV6-1; j_gene: TRBJ1-6
CDR3nt: TGTGCCAGCAGTTGGGGCAGGGCTAGCAATCAGCCCCAGCATTTT; CDR3aa: CASSWGRASNQPQHF; abundance: .; d_gene: .; v_gene: TRBV28; j_gene: TRBJ1-5
CDR3nt: TGTGCCAGCAGCTTAGCCCCAGCGGGGGGTAGATCGCAAGAGACCCAGTACTTC; CDR3aa: CASSLAPAGGRSQETQYF; abundance: .; d_gene: TRBD2; v_gene: TRBV7-2; j_gene: TRBJ2-5
CDR3nt: TGTGCCAGCAGCTTGGTTAGCTCCTACGAGCAGTACTTC; CDR3aa: CASSLVSSYEQYF; abundance: .; d_gene: .; v_gene: TRBV5-6; j_gene: TRBJ2-7
CDR3nt: TGTGCCAGTAGTATACGAGGGGGACAGGCCTACGAGCAGTACTTC; CDR3aa: CASSIRGGQAYEQYF; abundance: .; d_gene: TRBD1; v_gene: TRBV19; j_gene: TRBJ2-7
CDR3nt: TGTGCCAGCAGTTACGATCTAACCCGTGAGCAGTTCTTC; CDR3aa: CASSYDLTREQFF; abundance: few; d_gene: .; v_gene: TRBV6-6; j_gene: TRBJ2-1
CDR3nt: TGCAGTGCTAGACAGAACAATGAGCAGTTCTTC; CDR3aa: CSARQNNEQFF; abundance: .; d_gene: .; v_gene: TRBV20-1; j_gene: TRBJ2-1
CDR3nt: TGCAGTGCTACCTCAGGGTATGGCTACACCTTC; CDR3aa: CSATSGYGYTF; abundance: .; d_gene: .; v_gene: TRBV20-1; j_gene: TRBJ1-2
CDR3nt: TGTGCCAGCAGTGAAACCGGACGATTTAGGGACAGATCGTATGGCTACACCTTC; CDR3aa: CASSETGRFRDRSYGYTF; abundance: .; d_gene: TRBD1; v_gene: TRBV6-1; j_gene: TRBJ1-2